These 6 T cell receptor beta chains share one sample of origin, sequenced in a study of T cells after yellow fever vaccination. TCRdb re-called the 5' RACE reads through MiXCR, storing one row per CDR3 protein. The sample holds 300,000 or so distinct CDR3 sequences, roughly 13% seen once. Source: CD4+ T cells sorted from PBMCs, taken 45 days after the yellow fever booster vaccination. Receptor source: a man aged 25 to 40 who received the YFV17D yellow fever vaccine.

V is TRBV4-1 and J is TRBJ1-2; 7 bases are shared with TRBD1. Looked up from germline, CDR1 is MGHRA and CDR2 is YSYEKL. Trimming at V came to 1 base and at J to 7 bases, leaving 15 bases not matched to a gene. This CDR3 is built from 17 residues. CDR3 region: CASSQASSNRGFGGYTF. In DNA form, the CDR3 reads TGCGCCAGCAGCCAAGCCTCCTCGAACAGGGGTTTCGGTGGCTACACCTTC.

V usage is TRBV7-9 and J usage is TRBJ1-1; D is possibly TRBD1 (5 bases). The CDR3 is made up of 17 amino acids. The germline V and J ends were trimmed by 2 bases and 3 bases, with 19 bases remaining between them. CDR1 is SEHNR and CDR2 is FQNEAQ in the germline V gene (reference sequence). This CDR3 reads CASSLTGGGVSHTEAFF. The CDR3 DNA reads TGTGCCAGCAGCTTAACCGGTGGGGGGGTATCTCACACTGAAGCTTTCTTT.

Only a few counts were recorded for this clonotype. The chain carries TRBV10-3 and TRBJ2-1; D gene ambiguous. Trimming cost V 10 bases and J 8 bases, with 18 bases left between them. CDR1 is ENHRY and CDR2 is SYGVKD in the germline V gene. The CDR3 extends over 13 amino acids. The chain's CDR3 is CATGAERLDEQFF. For the CDR3, the DNA is TGTGCCACCGGAGCCGAACGATTAGATGAGCAGTTCTTC.

The rearrangement links TRBV6-2 or TRBV6-3 to TRBJ2-7, with TRBD2 as a possible D gene (7 bases). CDR3 length: 12 residues. The V end was cut by 8 bases, the J end by 2 bases, with 10 bases between. Germline values: CDR1 MNHEY, CDR2 SVGEGT. CDR3 sequence reads: CASEGGTYEQYF. The CDR3 DNA is TGTGCCAGCGAGGGGGGGACCTACGAGCAGTACTTC.

This sequence joins TRBV5-6 and TRBJ2-2; D ambiguous. V was shortened by 4 bases and J by 1 base, with 8 bases between the two germline ends. CDR1 is SGHDT and CDR2 is YYEEEE in the germline V gene. The length of the CDR3 is 14 residues. DNA of the CDR3: TGTGCCAGCAGCCAAAGACTGAACACCGGGGAGCTGTTTTTT. Translated: CASSQRLNTGELFF.

The V gene is TRBV19, the J gene TRBJ2-5; TRBD1 is a possible D gene (6 bases). The CDR3 is 15 amino acids. Deletions cut 1 base from V and 5 bases from J, with 14 bases between. Germline V lookup: CDR1 LNHDA, CDR2 SQIVND (reference sequence). The CDR3 DNA follows: TGTGCCAGTAGTATAGGGCCAGGGGTCGTGGAGACCCAGTACTTC. Translation: CASSIGPGVVETQYF.